This TCR beta chain was sequenced in a study of blood T cell repertoires in COVID-19. Turning to the study itself: Material from acute and convalescent COVID-19 was sourced from the United States, Italy and Spain.

The CDR3 is 15 residues long. Germline-derived CDR1 and CDR2 are SGHVS and FQNEAQ. Trimming left V 1 base short and J 4 bases short, with 10 bases between. Produced via immunoSEQ multiplex PCR; TCRdb's table is partial and in-frame only. Of approximately 300,000 clones in the sample, 75% to 90% were seen once. The origin of this receptor is a woman aged 40 to 50 with acute or convalescent COVID-19. J is TRBJ2-2 and V is TRBV7-8, with a weak D call TRBD2 (6 bases). Sequenced material: peripheral blood. The CDR3, as DNA: TGTGCCAGCAGCTTAGGCAGGGAGGCCACCGGGGAGCTGTTTTTT. Protein sequence: CASSLGREATGELFF.